The present T cell receptor beta chain was sequenced within a study of T cells in Graves' hyperthyroidism and ophthalmopathy. RNA transcripts were the template for amplifying TCR beta CDR3 regions. RT-PCR in the first round (using the HTBI primer set) targeted the TCR CDR3. TCRdb recomputed calls from the multiplex PCR reads with MiXCR, one row per CDR3 protein. The sample has about 610,000 distinct CDR3 sequences, 46% seen once. This CDR3 has 16 residues. CDR1 is SNHLY, CDR2 FYNNEI, per germline. Deletions cut 3 bases from V and 5 bases from J, with 14 bases between. The chain uses TRBV2 and TRBJ1-6; possibly TRBD1 for D (6 bases). Sequencing used peripheral blood or thyroid tissue (not recorded which). The sequence was collected from a woman under 30 with Graves' hyperthyroidism. As DNA, the CDR3 is TGTGCCAGCAGTGACCCCGGGACACAGAATAATTCACCCCTCCACTTT. This gives the protein CASSDPGTQNNSPLHF. Drawing the rest from reference TRBV2 and TRBJ1-6, the complete variable domain is EPEVTQTPSHQVTQMGQEVILRCVPISNHLYFYWYRQILGQKVEFLVSFYNNEISEKSEIFDDQFSVERPDGSNFTLKIRSTKLEDSAMYFCASSDPGTQNNSPLHFGNGTRLTVT.